The 21 T cell receptor beta chains given below trace back to one sample, sequenced in a study of cytomegalovirus exposure and HLA in healthy donors. Generated by immunoSEQ multiplex PCR, the TCRdb table keeps only in-frame clones and is missing some. The sample yields roughly 150,000 clones, 70% to 90% seen once. Input material: PBMCs. The receptors come from a woman between 18 and 30 years old in good health and CMV-seronegative.

The J gene is TRBJ1-5, the V gene TRBV18; 8 nucleotides line up with TRBD1. CDR1 KGHSH and CDR2 LQKENI come from the germline V gene. This CDR3 has 17 amino acids. V gave up 6 bases and J gave up 0 bases; unmatched junction bases: 10. The DNA for the CDR3 is TGTGCCAGCTCGAACCAGGGACAGGCGGGTAGCAATCAGCCCCAGCATTTT. Residues: CASSNQGQAGSNQPQHF.

The chain recombines TRBV7-2 with TRBJ2-7; D not certain. The CDR3 runs 11 residues. Trimming removed 5 bases from V and 3 bases from J, with 5 bases in between. The germline V gene has CDR1 SGHTA and CDR2 FQGNSA. The CDR3 here is CASSLNYEQYF. CDR3 nucleotide sequence: TGTGCCAGCAGCCTAAACTACGAGCAGTACTTC.

The table lists this clone with a count of one. V is TRBV2 and J is TRBJ2-6; D remains unclear. Germline V gives CDR1 SNHLY, CDR2 FYNNEI. V was cut by 8 bases and J by 2 bases, with 10 bases left in between. CDR3 size: 14 residues. For the CDR3, the DNA is TGTGCCAGCCAAGTAGATGCTGGGGCCAACGTCCTGACTTTC. Encoded protein: CASQVDAGANVLTF. Variable domain in full (rest from reference TRBV2 and TRBJ2-6): EPEVTQTPSHQVTQMGQEVILRCVPISNHLYFYWYRQILGQKVEFLVSFYNNEISEKSEIFDDQFSVERPDGSNFTLKIRSTKLEDSAMYFCASQVDAGANVLTFGAGSRLTVL.

This chain joins TRBV5-6 and TRBJ2-2, with D unresolved. The CDR3 length is 13 residues. Per germline, CDR1 SGHDT and CDR2 YYEEEE. V lost 5 bases and J lost 5, with 10 bases in between. The CDR3 DNA reads TGTGCCAGCAGGCGTTTTCGGACCGGGGAGCTGTTTTTT. This translates into CASRRFRTGELFF.

The chain recombines TRBV6-5 with TRBJ1-1, with 8 bases matching TRBD1. J gave up 1 base and V 6 bases, and 4 bases lay outside the gene matches. The CDR3 runs to 14 residues. Germline values: CDR1 MNHEY, CDR2 SVGAGI. The CDR3 protein is CASSRTGPNTEAFF. The CDR3 nucleotides are TGTGCCAGCAGCCGGACAGGGCCGAACACTGAAGCTTTCTTT.

CDR3 protein: CASSSGTGGVGYTF. DNA of the CDR3: TGTGCCAGCAGCTCCGGGACAGGGGGCGTGGGCTACACCTTC. The V and J genes are TRBV5-6 and TRBJ1-2; 12 positions agree with TRBD1. V was clipped by 3 bases and J by 8 bases; unmatched bases: 5. Germline CDR1 reads SGHDT; CDR2 reads YYEEEE. The CDR3 contains 14 residues.

This rearrangement joins TRBV5-1 to TRBJ2-6; D may be TRBD1 (6 bases). CDR3 length equals 20 residues. Looked up from germline, CDR1 is SGHRS and CDR2 is YFSETQ. V lost 0 bases to trimming and J lost 2 bases, with 21 bases between them. The CDR3 sequence is CASSLGPPAATGTGANVLTF. The CDR3 DNA follows: TGCGCCAGCAGCTTGGGCCCACCGGCGGCCACAGGGACTGGGGCCAACGTCCTGACTTTC.

V gene TRBV30 combines with J gene TRBJ1-4, with D perhaps TRBD1 (5 bases). The CDR3 runs to 12 residues. V shed 2 bases and J shed 7 bases, with 8 bases lying between them. Per the germline V gene, CDR1 is GTSNPN and CDR2 is SVGIG (reference sequence). DNA for the CDR3: TGTGCCTGGAGTCCCCAGGGTGAAAAACTGTTTTTT. Protein product: CAWSPQGEKLFF. The full variable domain, with the rest looked up from reference TRBV30 and TRBJ1-4, is SQTIHQWPATLVQPVGSPLSLECTVEGTSNPNLYWYRQAAGRGLQLLFYSVGIGQISSEVPQNLSASRPQDRQFILSSKKLLLSDSGFYLCAWSPQGEKLFFGSGTQLSVL.

The rearrangement joins TRBV7-9 to TRBJ2-7, with TRBD2 matching 11 bases. This CDR3 is 14 amino acids long. V shed 4 bases and J 7 bases; nucleotides not matched to a gene: 6. The germline V gene has CDR1 SEHNR and CDR2 FQNEAQ (reference sequence). The CDR3 DNA reads TGTGCCAGCAGCTCACTAGCGGGAGCGGGGGAGCAGTACTTC. Translation: CASSSLAGAGEQYF.

The V and J genes are TRBV10-2 and TRBJ1-1, with D possibly being TRBD1 (5 bases). The length of the CDR3 is 12 residues. Germline values: CDR1 WSHSY, CDR2 SAAADI. The germline V and J ends were trimmed by 8 bases and 2 bases, with 9 bases remaining between them. CDR3 loop: CASRQGNTEAFF. The CDR3 nucleotides are TGCGCCAGCCGCCAGGGAAACACTGAAGCTTTCTTT.

This sequence joins TRBV27 and TRBJ2-1; TRBD2 agrees at 8 bases. The germline CDR1 and CDR2 sequences are MNHEY and SMNVEV (reference sequence). There are 14 residues in the CDR3. V was clipped by 2 bases and J by 9 bases; unmatched bases: 6. The CDR3 here is CASSLPGLGIEQFF. CDR3 nucleotides: TGTGCCAGCAGTTTACCGGGACTAGGAATTGAGCAGTTCTTC.

The V call is TRBV4-3, the J call TRBJ2-2; 8 nucleotides align to TRBD2. CDR3 length: 16 residues. The germline V gene encodes CDR1 LGHNA and CDR2 YSLEER. The V gene end was trimmed by 3 bases and the J gene end by 5 bases; junction bases not matched to a gene: 8. The CDR3 bases are TGCGCCAGCAGCCATCCTGGGCGGGAGGAGACCGGGGAGCTGTTTTTT. Protein product: CASSHPGREETGELFF.

The chain is built from TRBV5-1 and TRBJ2-3, with D perhaps matching TRBD2 (7 bases). V gave up 1 base and J gave up 1 base, with 13 bases separating them. The CDR3 is 16 amino acids. The V gene's germline CDR1 is SGHRS and CDR2 YFSETQ. In DNA form, the CDR3 reads TGCGCCAGCAGCTTGAGGGGGGGGCGAGGCACAGATACGCAGTATTTT. This gives the protein CASSLRGGRGTDTQYF.

This clone was seen just once. This chain links TRBV9 with TRBJ1-1; 8 nucleotides line up with TRBD1. Germline-derived CDR1 and CDR2 are SGDLS and YYNGEE. V was pared by 7 bases and J by 0 bases, with 2 bases of the junction left unmatched. CDR3 size: 13 residues. The DNA of the CDR3 is TGTGCCAGCTCGGGACAGGTGAACACTGAAGCTTTCTTT. Translating gives CASSGQVNTEAFF.

The J gene is TRBJ1-1, the V gene TRBV2; a possible D gene is TRBD1 (6 bases). Germline CDR1 and CDR2: SNHLY and FYNNEI. Trimming shortened V by 4 bases and J by 3 bases, and 15 bases separated the two germline ends. The CDR3 is made up of 15 amino acids. In DNA, the CDR3 is TGTGCCAGCAGTGGTCGACAGGAGGTCGACACTGAAGCTTTCTTT. Encoded protein: CASSGRQEVDTEAFF.

The chain uses TRBV7-2 and TRBJ1-1; no clear D gene. The V and J ends lost 3 bases and 3 bases respectively, with 8 bases between them. CDR3 length: 13 residues. The germline V gene has CDR1 SGHTA and CDR2 FQGNSA. The CDR3 nucleotides are TGTGCCAGCAGCTTCGGAGACTACACTGAAGCTTTCTTT. Translated, it gives CASSFGDYTEAFF.

The table lists this clone with a few counts. The chain combines TRBV30 with TRBJ2-2; 7 nucleotides align to TRBD1. Trimming at V came to 5 bases and at J to 0 bases, leaving 3 bases not matched to a gene. Germline assignment: CDR1 GTSNPN and CDR2 SVGIG (reference sequence). The CDR3 is made up of 14 amino acids. Written as DNA, the CDR3 is TGTGCCTGGGTAGGGGGCCCGAACACCGGGGAGCTGTTTTTT. Its translation: CAWVGGPNTGELFF.

CDR3 loop: CASSVSQGAVEKLFF. The CDR3 DNA sequence: TGTGCCAGCAGCGTTTCACAGGGGGCGGTGGAAAAACTGTTTTTT. The chain links TRBV9 to TRBJ1-4; TRBD1 matches at 9 bases. J gave up 8 bases and V 2 bases, and 7 bases lay outside the gene matches. Germline CDR1 and CDR2: SGDLS and YYNGEE. The CDR3 sequence is 15 residues long.

A note on this clone: Different DNA sequences within this sample yield the same CDR3. The chain has TRBV9 and TRBJ2-5; 8 bases agree with TRBD2. V was pared by 0 bases and J by 5 bases, with 3 bases of the junction left unmatched. The CDR3 loop spans 14 amino acids. Germline CDR1 reads SGDLS; CDR2 reads YYNGEE. The CDR3 bases are TGTGCCAGCAGCGTAGGGACTAGCCGGGAGACCCAGTACTTC. Translated: CASSVGTSRETQYF.

J is TRBJ1-4 and V is TRBV4-1, with D unclear. Germline V gives CDR1 MGHRA, CDR2 YSYEKL. V gave up 1 base and J gave up 5 bases, with 8 bases separating them. The CDR3 extends over 14 amino acids. CDR3 amino acids: CASSQVALNEKLFF. The CDR3 region has the DNA TGCGCCAGCAGCCAAGTAGCCCTCAATGAAAAACTGTTTTTT.

This rearrangement joins TRBV7-8 to TRBJ2-1; TRBD1 might be the D (6 bases). Trimming removed 6 bases at V and 7 bases at J, with 25 bases between. This CDR3 is built from 17 residues. Germline CDR1 SGHVS, CDR2 FQNEAQ. DNA of the CDR3: TGTGCCAGCAGTTTGGCCCACAGGGAAGTGAGCGGTAATGAGCAGTTCTTC. Translated, it gives CASSLAHREVSGNEQFF.